This T cell receptor beta chain derives from a study of shared clonotypes between healthy human individuals. Study summary: Per donor, CD8 memory used one plate, CD8 naive used two, CD4 memory used three and CD4 naive used three. Study observations and caveats: The study found approximately 5% of naive CD4 clonotypes shared across a few donors.

As for this clone: Its antigen remains unidentified.

The V gene's germline CDR1 is LNHDA and CDR2 SQIVND (reference sequence). The CDR3 sequence is 17 residues long. V was cut by 0 bases and J by 6 bases, with 18 bases left in between. Among the donors, all were Caucasian adults who lived in Nashville, Tennessee. Only in-frame clones appear in the TCRdb table, and some are missing; sequencing was by immunoSEQ multiplex PCR. The repertoire holds 2.3 million or so clones, with approximately 95% as singletons. The receptor comes from a young man in good health. Some clones in this sample may be carry-over from other donors' samples. Sequencing used naive CD4+ T cells from PBMCs. Subset described: CD45RA+ positively selected. The gene calls are TRBV19 and TRBJ2-4; perhaps TRBD2 as D (6 bases). CDR3 in DNA: TGTGCCAGTAGTATAGACGGATCCGGGACTTCTGTAAACATTCAGTACTTC. Its translation is CASSIDGSGTSVNIQYF.